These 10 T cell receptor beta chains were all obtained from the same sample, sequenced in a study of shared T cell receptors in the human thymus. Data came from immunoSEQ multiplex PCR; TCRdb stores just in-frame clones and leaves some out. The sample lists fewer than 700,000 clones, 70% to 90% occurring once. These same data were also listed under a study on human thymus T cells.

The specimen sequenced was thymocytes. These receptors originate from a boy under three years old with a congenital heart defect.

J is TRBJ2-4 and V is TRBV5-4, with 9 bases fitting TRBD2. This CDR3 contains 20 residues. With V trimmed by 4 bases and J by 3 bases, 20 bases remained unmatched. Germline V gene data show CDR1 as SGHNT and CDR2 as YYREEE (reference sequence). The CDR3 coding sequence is TGTGCCAGCAGCGGTGGTCAGGGGCCCAGTTTTAGCGGGGGCAAAAACATTCAGTACTTC. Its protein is CASSGGQGPSFSGGKNIQYF.

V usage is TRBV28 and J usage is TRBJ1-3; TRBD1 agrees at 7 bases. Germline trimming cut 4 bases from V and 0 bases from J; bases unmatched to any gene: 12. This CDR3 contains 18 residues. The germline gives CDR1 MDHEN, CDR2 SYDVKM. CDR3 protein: CASSCTGTAMVSGNTIYF. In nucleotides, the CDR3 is TGTGCCAGCAGTTGCACTGGGACAGCTATGGTCTCTGGAAACACCATATATTTT.

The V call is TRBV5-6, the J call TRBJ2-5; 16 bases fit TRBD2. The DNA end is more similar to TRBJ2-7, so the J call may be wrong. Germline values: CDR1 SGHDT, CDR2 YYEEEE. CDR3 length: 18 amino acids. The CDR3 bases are TGTGCCAGCAGCCGAGGGACTAGCGGGAGGGCCGGGAGGATCGAGCAGTACTTC. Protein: CASSRGTSGRAGRIEQYF.

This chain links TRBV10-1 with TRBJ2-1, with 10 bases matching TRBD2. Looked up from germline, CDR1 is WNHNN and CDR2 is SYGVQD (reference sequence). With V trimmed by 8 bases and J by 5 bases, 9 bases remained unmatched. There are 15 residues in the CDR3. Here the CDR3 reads CASRELAGDDNEQFF. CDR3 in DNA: TGCGCCAGCCGAGAGCTAGCGGGGGACGACAATGAGCAGTTCTTC.

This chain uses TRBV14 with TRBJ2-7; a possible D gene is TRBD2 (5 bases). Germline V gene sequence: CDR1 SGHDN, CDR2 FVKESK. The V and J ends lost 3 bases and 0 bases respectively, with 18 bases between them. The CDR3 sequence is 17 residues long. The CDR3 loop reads CASSHPTRKGDSYEQYF. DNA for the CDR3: TGTGCCAGCAGCCACCCAACTAGGAAGGGAGACTCCTACGAGCAGTACTTC.

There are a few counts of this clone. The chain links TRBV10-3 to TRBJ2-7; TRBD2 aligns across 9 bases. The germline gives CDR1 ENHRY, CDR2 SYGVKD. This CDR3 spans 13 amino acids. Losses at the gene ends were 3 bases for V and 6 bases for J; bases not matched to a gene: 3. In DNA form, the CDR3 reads TGTGCCATCAGTGACAGCGGGAGGTTCGAGCAGTACTTC. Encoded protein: CAISDSGRFEQYF.

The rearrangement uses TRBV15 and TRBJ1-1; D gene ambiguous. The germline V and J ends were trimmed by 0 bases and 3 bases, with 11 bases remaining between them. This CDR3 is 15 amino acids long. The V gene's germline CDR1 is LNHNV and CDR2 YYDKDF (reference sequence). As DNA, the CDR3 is TGTGCCACCAGCAGAGATCAGGTCCGTCACACTGAAGCTTTCTTT. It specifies CATSRDQVRHTEAFF.

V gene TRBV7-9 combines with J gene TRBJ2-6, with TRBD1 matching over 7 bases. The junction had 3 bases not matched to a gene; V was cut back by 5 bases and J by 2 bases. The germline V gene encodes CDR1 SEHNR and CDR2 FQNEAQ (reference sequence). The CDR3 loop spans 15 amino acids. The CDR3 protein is CASSPQGTGANVLTF. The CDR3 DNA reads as TGTGCCAGCAGCCCACAGGGGACTGGGGCCAACGTCCTGACTTTC.

The CDR3 DNA follows: TGCGCCAGCAGCTTGGTACCCAATCGTCGGGGCACAGATACGCAGTATTTT. The encoded protein is CASSLVPNRRGTDTQYF. V is TRBV5-1 and J is TRBJ2-3; D is uncertain. The V end lost 0 bases, the J end lost 1 base, and 15 bases lay between the germline ends. Per germline, CDR1 SGHRS and CDR2 YFSETQ. This CDR3 has 17 amino acids.

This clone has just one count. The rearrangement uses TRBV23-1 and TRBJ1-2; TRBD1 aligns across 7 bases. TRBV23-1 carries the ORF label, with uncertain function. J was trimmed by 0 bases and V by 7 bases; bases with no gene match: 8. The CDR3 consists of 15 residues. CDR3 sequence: CASNRKGASNYGYTF. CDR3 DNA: TGCGCCAGCAACCGTAAGGGGGCGTCTAACTATGGCTACACCTTC.